This entry is about one TCR beta chain. Its antigen is as yet unknown. The CDR3 consists of 13 residues. The V gene lost 3 bases and the J gene lost 3 bases, with 12 bases spanning the gap. Germline assignment: CDR1 GTSNPN and CDR2 SVGIG (reference sequence). This sample stems from a study of identical twins. General study findings and limits: Part of the zero-insertion signal could reflect confounding by invariant MAIT and iNKT cells. While abundant cord blood beta clonotypes carried fewer insertions, memory repertoires showed no such pattern.

Template switching supplied a universal primer site; unique molecular identifiers were carried on the cDNA. MiXCR was run by TCRdb on the 5' RACE reads, yielding one entry per CDR3 protein. In the table there are 250,000 or so distinct CDR3 sequences, about 8% of which are singletons. The data were also submitted as part of a second study, on yellow fever vaccine responses in identical twins.

The sample was CD8+ T cells sorted from blood. The source of this sequence is a woman between 18 and 29 years old in good health. The chain is built from TRBV30 and TRBJ2-7; maybe TRBD2 (6 bases). CDR3 sequence: CAWRVGGDYEQYF. CDR3 coding DNA: TGTGCCTGGAGGGTGGGAGGCGACTACGAGCAGTACTTC.